This entry features one TCR beta chain sequence. The source of the sample is a study of shared clonotypes between healthy human individuals. TCRdb keeps only in-frame clones here, not all; method: immunoSEQ multiplex PCR. Of fewer than 1.8 million clones in the sample, around 98.5% were seen once. The length of the CDR3 is 15 residues. Germline V CDR1 and CDR2: SNHLY, FYNNEI. V shed 6 bases and J 0 bases; nucleotides not matched to a gene: 8. Within Nashville, Tennessee resided all donors, each a Caucasian adult. The sequencing sample was made of naive CD4+ T cells sorted from blood. Subset here: CD45RA+ positively selected. The receptor was derived from a young man in good health. The chain has TRBV2 and TRBJ2-7; 7 bases line up with TRBD2. The CDR3 region is CASRIASGASYEQYF. CDR3 DNA sequence: TGTGCCAGCAGAATAGCGAGCGGGGCCTCCTACGAGCAGTACTTC. Looking up the rest from reference TRBV2 and TRBJ2-7 gives the full variable domain: EPEVTQTPSHQVTQMGQEVILRCVPISNHLYFYWYRQILGQKVEFLVSFYNNEISEKSEIFDDQFSVERPDGSNFTLKIRSTKLEDSAMYFCASRIASGASYEQYFGPGTRLTVT.